These T cell receptor beta chains were read from a single sample in a study of cytomegalovirus exposure and HLA in healthy donors. Clones were sequenced by immunoSEQ multiplex PCR, and TCRdb holds only the in-frame ones, with some missing. The sample has approximately 280,000 clones; approximately 87% are singletons. Sequencing was carried out using PBMCs. These receptors all stem from a woman aged 18-35 years in good health and CMV-seronegative. The conserved cysteine and the conserved F or W are not part of the CDR3 here. Size is stated for part of the rows, as once, few or many counts, or as a class when the clone is expanded.

j_call v_call clone_size cdr3_aa
TRBJ2-7 TRBV10-3 - AIRGQDSGSPAEQY
TRBJ1-1 TRBV7-6 - ASSQQLNTEAF
TRBJ2-2 TRBV5-1 - ASSLPAGGTGELF
TRBJ1-2 TRBV28 - ASSSFYGYT
TRBJ1-1 TRBV16 once ASSRGAGVKAF
TRBJ2-5 TRBV25-1 - ASSGGGLAGADLN
TRBJ2-7 TRBV27 - ASSPYSGIYYEQY
TRBJ2-5 TRBV6-1 - ASSEVGVQETQY
TRBJ2-1 TRBV4-2 - ASSIRFRLAEYNEQF
TRBJ2-7 TRBV6-6 - ASSKNPGQGLYEQY
TRBJ2-7 TRBV7-9 - ASSPQGGTGSYEQY
TRBJ2-3 TRBV5-1 once ASSLADQSPTQY
TRBJ1-1 TRBV28 - ASGVPAFEAF
TRBJ1-5 TRBV9 - ASSLTGDGGPQH
TRBJ1-2 TRBV25-1 - ASSELTGGAGYGYT
TRBJ2-5 TRBV27 - ASSPKRLAEGETQY
TRBJ2-3 TRBV27 - ASSWTRTDTQY
TRBJ1-2 TRBV6-5 once ASSSVSYGYT